This T cell receptor (beta chain) came from a study of neoadjuvant anti-PD-1 for oral cavity cancer. The wider study: Patients without progression received a fourth nivolumab dose around day 43, then surgical resection on days 50-56.

Sequencing was performed with immunoSEQ multiplex PCR; in TCRdb, only in-frame clones are kept and a portion is missing. The table shows 15,000 to 20,000 clones, with 67% occurring only once. The TCR sequence derives from a person aged 40 to 85 with oral cavity squamous cell carcinoma. This material consisted of PBMCs, taken before nivolumab (anti-PD-1) treatment.

The CDR3 region is CSVRTDPGNTIYF. For the CDR3, the DNA is TGCAGCGTGCGCACAGATCCTGGAAACACCATATATTTT. V and J are TRBV29-1 and TRBJ1-3; D gene ambiguous. V dropped 6 bases and J dropped 2 bases, with 11 bases sitting between them. CDR1 and CDR2 from the germline V gene are SQVTM and ANQGSEA. The CDR3 contains 13 residues.